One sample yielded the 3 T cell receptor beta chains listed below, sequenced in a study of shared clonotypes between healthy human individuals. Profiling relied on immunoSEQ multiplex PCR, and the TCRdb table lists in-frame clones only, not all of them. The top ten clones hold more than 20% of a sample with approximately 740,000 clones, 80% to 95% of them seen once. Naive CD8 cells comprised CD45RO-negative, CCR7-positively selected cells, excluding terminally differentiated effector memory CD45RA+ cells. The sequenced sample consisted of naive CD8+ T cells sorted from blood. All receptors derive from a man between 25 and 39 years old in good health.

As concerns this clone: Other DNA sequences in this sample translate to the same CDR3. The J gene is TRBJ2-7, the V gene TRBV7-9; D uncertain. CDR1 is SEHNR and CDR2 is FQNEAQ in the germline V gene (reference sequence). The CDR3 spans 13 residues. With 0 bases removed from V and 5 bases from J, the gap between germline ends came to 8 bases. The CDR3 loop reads CASSLALVDEQYF. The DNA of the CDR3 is TGTGCCAGCAGCTTAGCGTTGGTAGACGAGCAGTACTTC. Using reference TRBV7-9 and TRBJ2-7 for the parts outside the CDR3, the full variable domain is DTGVSQNPRHKITKRGQNVTFRCDPISEHNRLYWYRQTLGQGPEFLTYFQNEAQLEKSRLLSDRFSAERPKGSFSTLEIQRTEQGDSAMYLCASSLALVDEQYFGPGTRLTVT.

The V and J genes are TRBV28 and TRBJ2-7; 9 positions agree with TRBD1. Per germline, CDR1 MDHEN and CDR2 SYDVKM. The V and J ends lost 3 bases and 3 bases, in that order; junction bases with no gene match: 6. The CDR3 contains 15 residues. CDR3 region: CASSFRGTGIYEQYF. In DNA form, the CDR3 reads TGTGCCAGCAGTTTTCGAGGGACAGGGATCTACGAGCAGTACTTC.

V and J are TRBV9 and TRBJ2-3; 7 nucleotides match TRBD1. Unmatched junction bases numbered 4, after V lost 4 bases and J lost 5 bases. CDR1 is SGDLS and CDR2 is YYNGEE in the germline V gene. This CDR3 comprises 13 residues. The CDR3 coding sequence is TGTGCCAGCAGCCCCGCAGGGGGAGATACGCAGTATTTT. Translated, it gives CASSPAGGDTQYF.